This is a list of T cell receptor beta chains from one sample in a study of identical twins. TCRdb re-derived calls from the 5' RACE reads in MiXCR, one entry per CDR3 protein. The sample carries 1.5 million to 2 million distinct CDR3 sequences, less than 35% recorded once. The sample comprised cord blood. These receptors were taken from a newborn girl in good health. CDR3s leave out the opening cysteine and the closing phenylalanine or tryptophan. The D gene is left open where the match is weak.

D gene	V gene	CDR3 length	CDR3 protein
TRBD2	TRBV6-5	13	ASSPGLAGPNEQF
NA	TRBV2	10	ASRLDGETQY
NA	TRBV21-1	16	ASSKSEREDYNTGELF
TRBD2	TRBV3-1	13	ASSPPGLAGVVEY
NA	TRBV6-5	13	ASSYDTVSNQPQH
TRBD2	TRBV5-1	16	ASSLPTSGSFWGNEQF
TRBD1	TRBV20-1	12	SATGGMAKNIQY
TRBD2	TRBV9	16	ASSVLPGLAGPLETQY
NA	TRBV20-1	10	SASPYGYGYT
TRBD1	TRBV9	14	ASSGEGTGLDQPQH
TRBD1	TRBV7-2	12	ASSSTTGFFAQY
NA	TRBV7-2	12	ASSLYGGGTEAF
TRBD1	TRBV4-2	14	ASSQDRDRANTEAF
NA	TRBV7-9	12	ASSLEGRHYGYT
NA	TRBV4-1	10	ASSRTQETQF
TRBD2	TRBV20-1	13	SAVKAGIRSDTQY
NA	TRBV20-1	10	SARWGRGEAF
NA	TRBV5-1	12	ASSSGRYNSPLH